The sequence of this TCR beta chain was determined in a study of blood T cells in healthy people across ages. It was with a sample-barcoded 5' primer and a J-beta primer mix that a second PCR of roughly 7 to 12 cycles was run. TCRdb called the 5' RACE reads again in MiXCR, with one record for every CDR3 protein. The table includes 550,000 to 650,000 distinct CDR3 sequences, about 29% detected once. The CDR3 is 14 residues long. V was clipped by 6 bases and J by 1 base, with 12 bases between them. The germline gives CDR1 SEHNR, CDR2 FQNEAQ (reference sequence). The sample also formed part of further work on T cells of mothers and their children.

Sequenced sample: blood. The TCR comes from a boy aged 2 to 10 in good health. The chain combines TRBV7-9 with TRBJ2-5; D possibly corresponds to TRBD1 (7 bases). Here the CDR3 DNA reads TGTGCCAGCAGGCCAGGGGGAGGCCAAGAGACCCAGTACTTC. It is translated as CASRPGGGQETQYF.